A selection of T cell receptor beta chains follows, all from one sample in a study of blood T cell repertoires in COVID-19. The protocol was immunoSEQ multiplex PCR, while the TCRdb copy is restricted to in-frame clones and leaves out a portion. The table includes 200,000 to 250,000 clones, approximately 82% detected once. Sequenced input: peripheral blood. The source of these receptors is a man aged 50-60 years with active or convalescent COVID-19. Each CDR3 is given with its conserved first and last residue. The order of the fields is V gene, D gene, J gene, clone size, CDR3 DNA, CDR3 protein. The D gene is left open where the match is weak. The size entry is marked missing in some rows and otherwise reads once, few, many or a size class.

v_gene: TRBV10-3; d_gene: NA; j_gene: TRBJ2-3; abundance: NA; CDR3nt: TGTGCCATCAGTGACCCAAGGACTACCACAGATACGCAGTATTTT; CDR3aa: CAISDPRTTTDTQYF
v_gene: TRBV28; d_gene: TRBD2; j_gene: TRBJ2-7; abundance: NA; CDR3nt: TGTGCCAGCAGTTTAGGGACTAGTTACTCCTACGAGCAGTACTTC; CDR3aa: CASSLGTSYSYEQYF
v_gene: TRBV2; d_gene: NA; j_gene: TRBJ1-4; abundance: few; CDR3nt: TGTGCCAGCAGTTCCGGGAACTCGAACCGGATAGGGCTGTTTTTT; CDR3aa: CASSSGNSNRIGLFF
v_gene: TRBV5-4; d_gene: TRBD1; j_gene: TRBJ2-5; abundance: NA; CDR3nt: TGTGCCAGCAGCTCTGGACAGGGGCAAGAGACCCAGTACTTC; CDR3aa: CASSSGQGQETQYF
v_gene: TRBV7-2; d_gene: TRBD1; j_gene: TRBJ1-5; abundance: once; CDR3nt: TGTGCCAGCAGCCTAACCGGGACAGGGGGACGACAGCCCCAGCATTTT; CDR3aa: CASSLTGTGGRQPQHF
v_gene: TRBV4-2; d_gene: TRBD2; j_gene: TRBJ2-7; abundance: NA; CDR3nt: TGTGCCAGCAGCCAAGATCTGGGCGCTAGCGGACTCTACGAGCAGTACTTC; CDR3aa: CASSQDLGASGLYEQYF
v_gene: TRBV21-1; d_gene: NA; j_gene: TRBJ2-4; abundance: NA; CDR3nt: TGTGCCAGCACTTCCAAGGCAGGGGGCAAAAACATTCAGTACTTC; CDR3aa: CASTSKAGGKNIQYF
v_gene: TRBV19; d_gene: NA; j_gene: TRBJ1-4; abundance: NA; CDR3nt: TGTGCCAGTAGTATAGGGCCCGCGGGGAATAATGAAAAACTGTTTTTT; CDR3aa: CASSIGPAGNNEKLFF
v_gene: TRBV5-1; d_gene: TRBD1; j_gene: TRBJ2-1; abundance: NA; CDR3nt: TGCGCCAGCTCAATACAGGGGGGACAAAGTGAGCAGTTCTTC; CDR3aa: CASSIQGGQSEQFF
v_gene: TRBV7-2; d_gene: TRBD2; j_gene: TRBJ2-5; abundance: NA; CDR3nt: TGTGCCAGCAGCTTAAGGGCGGGGGGAGGAGAGACCCAGTACTTC; CDR3aa: CASSLRAGGGETQYF
v_gene: TRBV9; d_gene: TRBD1; j_gene: TRBJ2-5; abundance: NA; CDR3nt: TGTGCCAGCAGCGTAGATGGGACAGGGGAAGAGACCCAGTACTTC; CDR3aa: CASSVDGTGEETQYF
v_gene: TRBV4-3; d_gene: TRBD2; j_gene: TRBJ2-2; abundance: NA; CDR3nt: TGCGCCAGCAGCCTACGGACTAGCGGTAAAGCCGGGGAGCTGTTTTTT; CDR3aa: CASSLRTSGKAGELFF
v_gene: TRBV10-3; d_gene: NA; j_gene: TRBJ2-7; abundance: NA; CDR3nt: TGTGCCATCAGTGAGTCGTCCAGTTTCTTCTACGAGCAGTACTTC; CDR3aa: CAISESSSFFYEQYF
v_gene: TRBV7-2; d_gene: NA; j_gene: TRBJ2-1; abundance: few; CDR3nt: TGTGCCAGCAAAAATAGCGGTTACAATGAGCAGTTCTTC; CDR3aa: CASKNSGYNEQFF
v_gene: TRBV4-3; d_gene: NA; j_gene: TRBJ1-3; abundance: NA; CDR3nt: TGCGCCAGCAGCCAAGACGGGGACTCTGGAAACACCATATATTTT; CDR3aa: CASSQDGDSGNTIYF
v_gene: TRBV24-1; d_gene: NA; j_gene: TRBJ1-1; abundance: NA; CDR3nt: TGTGCCACCTCGTCGGCATCGGGGGCTGAAGCTTTCTTT; CDR3aa: CATSSASGAEAFF
v_gene: TRBV4-3; d_gene: NA; j_gene: TRBJ2-1; abundance: NA; CDR3nt: TGCGCCAGCAGCCAAGAGCAGAGCGGGTCCGAGTTCTTC; CDR3aa: CASSQEQSGSEFF
v_gene: TRBV6-2/TRBV6-3; d_gene: NA; j_gene: TRBJ1-1; abundance: NA; CDR3nt: TGTGCCAGCAGTTACGACCCTAGCCGAGCCCCTATGAACACTGAAGCTTTCTTT; CDR3aa: CASSYDPSRAPMNTEAFF
v_gene: TRBV7-2; d_gene: NA; j_gene: TRBJ2-7; abundance: NA; CDR3nt: TGTGCCAGCAGCGCCCGGGGTGAGGGCGAGCAGTACTTC; CDR3aa: CASSARGEGEQYF
v_gene: TRBV9; d_gene: TRBD2; j_gene: TRBJ2-1; abundance: NA; CDR3nt: TGTGCCAGCAGCGTAGAGCTAGCGGGAGGGCCTAAGCAGTTCTTC; CDR3aa: CASSVELAGGPKQFF
v_gene: TRBV28; d_gene: NA; j_gene: TRBJ1-2; abundance: NA; CDR3nt: TGTGCCAGCCGAGACTATGGCTACACCTTC; CDR3aa: CASRDYGYTF
v_gene: TRBV6-5; d_gene: TRBD1; j_gene: TRBJ1-4; abundance: NA; CDR3nt: TGTGCCAGCAGTCGGACAGGGAAGTATGAAAAACTGTTTTTT; CDR3aa: CASSRTGKYEKLFF
v_gene: TRBV27; d_gene: TRBD1; j_gene: TRBJ1-6; abundance: NA; CDR3nt: TGTGCCAGCAGTCCTGACAGGGTTAGTTCACCCCTCCACTTT; CDR3aa: CASSPDRVSSPLHF
v_gene: TRBV5-1; d_gene: TRBD1; j_gene: TRBJ1-1; abundance: few; CDR3nt: TGCGCCAGCAGCTCAACCGGGACAGGGGCCTCCCCGAACACTGAAGCTTTCTTT; CDR3aa: CASSSTGTGASPNTEAFF
v_gene: TRBV5-4; d_gene: NA; j_gene: TRBJ1-3; abundance: NA; CDR3nt: TGTGCCAGCAGCTTGGACGAGTCCACCATATATTTT; CDR3aa: CASSLDESTIYF
v_gene: TRBV28; d_gene: TRBD2; j_gene: TRBJ2-5; abundance: NA; CDR3nt: TGTGCCAGCAGTTCTCCCCCCACTAGCGCGCAAGAGACCCAGTACTTC; CDR3aa: CASSSPPTSAQETQYF
v_gene: TRBV11-3; d_gene: NA; j_gene: TRBJ2-5; abundance: NA; CDR3nt: TGTGCCAGCAGCTTAGGGAGGACGACGGAGACCCAGTACTTC; CDR3aa: CASSLGRTTETQYF
v_gene: TRBV4-2; d_gene: NA; j_gene: TRBJ1-2; abundance: NA; CDR3nt: TGTGCCAGCAGCCAAGACGTAGTCGGGGTTGGCTACACCTTC; CDR3aa: CASSQDVVGVGYTF
v_gene: TRBV7-2; d_gene: NA; j_gene: TRBJ1-2; abundance: NA; CDR3nt: TGTGCCAGCAGCTTAACACAGAACTATGGCTACACCTTC; CDR3aa: CASSLTQNYGYTF
v_gene: TRBV2; d_gene: NA; j_gene: TRBJ2-3; abundance: once; CDR3nt: TGTGCCAGCAGTGTGGGGCTAAGCACAGATACGCAGTATTTT; CDR3aa: CASSVGLSTDTQYF
v_gene: TRBV5-1; d_gene: NA; j_gene: TRBJ2-1; abundance: few; CDR3nt: TGCGCCAGCAGCTTGGTCGGCTACAATGAGCAGTTCTTC; CDR3aa: CASSLVGYNEQFF
v_gene: TRBV18; d_gene: NA; j_gene: TRBJ2-3; abundance: NA; CDR3nt: TGTGCCAGCTCACCGGGCCGGACTTATGATACGCAGTATTTT; CDR3aa: CASSPGRTYDTQYF
v_gene: TRBV3-1/TRBV3-2; d_gene: TRBD2; j_gene: TRBJ2-3; abundance: NA; CDR3nt: TGTGCCAGCAGCCCCTCAGCGGGGTGCACAGATACGCAGTATTTT; CDR3aa: CASSPSAGCTDTQYF
v_gene: TRBV19; d_gene: TRBD1; j_gene: TRBJ1-2; abundance: once; CDR3nt: TGTGCCAGTAGTATAGCCAGGGGGTATGGCTACACCTTC; CDR3aa: CASSIARGYGYTF
v_gene: TRBV7-9; d_gene: TRBD2; j_gene: TRBJ2-7; abundance: NA; CDR3nt: TGTGCCAGCAGCTCCGGACTAGCGGGAGGCGAGCAGTACTTC; CDR3aa: CASSSGLAGGEQYF
v_gene: TRBV19; d_gene: NA; j_gene: TRBJ1-5; abundance: NA; CDR3nt: TGTGCCAGTAGTATCGGGCAGGGCCTAAATCAGCCCCAGCATTTT; CDR3aa: CASSIGQGLNQPQHF
v_gene: TRBV5-1; d_gene: TRBD2; j_gene: TRBJ2-1; abundance: few; CDR3nt: TGCGCCAGCAGCTTGGCAAGCGGGGAGTACAATGAGCAGTTCTTC; CDR3aa: CASSLASGEYNEQFF
v_gene: TRBV6-7; d_gene: TRBD1; j_gene: TRBJ1-4; abundance: NA; CDR3nt: TGTGCCAGACCGGACAGGGTCGGGGAAAAACTGTTTTTT; CDR3aa: CARPDRVGEKLFF
v_gene: TRBV5-1; d_gene: TRBD1; j_gene: TRBJ1-2; abundance: NA; CDR3nt: TGCGCCAGCAGCCCTGGGACAGGGGACAACTATGGCTACACCTTC; CDR3aa: CASSPGTGDNYGYTF
v_gene: TRBV19; d_gene: TRBD1; j_gene: TRBJ1-1; abundance: NA; CDR3nt: TGTGCCAGTAGGGCAGGACAGGTGATACACACTGAAGCTTTCTTT; CDR3aa: CASRAGQVIHTEAFF
v_gene: TRBV3-1/TRBV3-2; d_gene: NA; j_gene: TRBJ2-7; abundance: NA; CDR3nt: TGTGCCAGCAGCCCCGGGGACACCCTCTACGAGCAGTACTTC; CDR3aa: CASSPGDTLYEQYF
v_gene: TRBV5-1; d_gene: NA; j_gene: TRBJ1-5; abundance: once; CDR3nt: TGCGCCAGCAGCTTGGATGGTACAGGTCTCAATCAGCCCCAGCATTTT; CDR3aa: CASSLDGTGLNQPQHF
v_gene: TRBV4-2; d_gene: NA; j_gene: TRBJ1-1; abundance: NA; CDR3nt: TGTGCCAGCAGCCAATATGTGAACACTGAAGCTTTCTTT; CDR3aa: CASSQYVNTEAFF
v_gene: TRBV25-1; d_gene: NA; j_gene: TRBJ2-7; abundance: NA; CDR3nt: TGTGCCAGCAGTCTACAGGGAGCCTACGAGCAGTACTTC; CDR3aa: CASSLQGAYEQYF
v_gene: TRBV2; d_gene: NA; j_gene: TRBJ1-2; abundance: few; CDR3nt: TGTGCCAGCAGTACCGAAGGGAGGGAGGTCGGCTACACCTTC; CDR3aa: CASSTEGREVGYTF
v_gene: TRBV7-2; d_gene: NA; j_gene: TRBJ1-5; abundance: NA; CDR3nt: TGTGCCAGCAGCCCGGAGGGGACGAGCAATCAGCCCCAGCATTTT; CDR3aa: CASSPEGTSNQPQHF
v_gene: TRBV4-3; d_gene: NA; j_gene: TRBJ1-2; abundance: few; CDR3nt: TGCGCCAGCAGCCAAGAAGAAAGGGGCGTAGGCTACACCTTC; CDR3aa: CASSQEERGVGYTF
v_gene: TRBV15; d_gene: TRBD2; j_gene: TRBJ2-7; abundance: NA; CDR3nt: TGTGCCACCAGCAGAGAACTAGCGGGAGGGAGGAGCTCCTACGAGCAGTACTTC; CDR3aa: CATSRELAGGRSSYEQYF
v_gene: TRBV6-5; d_gene: NA; j_gene: TRBJ1-3; abundance: NA; CDR3nt: TGTGCCAGTGCCACAGGAGAATTCTCTGGAAACACCATATATTTT; CDR3aa: CASATGEFSGNTIYF
v_gene: TRBV19; d_gene: TRBD2; j_gene: TRBJ2-2; abundance: NA; CDR3nt: TGTGCCAGTAGTATAACTAGCGGGAGGGGTATTAGCGGGGAGCTGTTTTTT; CDR3aa: CASSITSGRGISGELFF